A single sample gave rise to the 9 T cell receptor beta chains below, sequenced in a study of beta chain features in type 1 diabetes (dated by TCRdb to the late 2010s). Libraries were prepared through the immunoSEQ multiplex PCR assay. The High Capacity cDNA Reverse Transcription Kit was used to reverse transcribe all of the isolated RNA, meaning that expressed TCRB transcripts were what got sequenced. The immuneACCESS repertoire file appears here via TCRdb, limited to in-frame rearrangements. These files lack a portion of the clones; in checked studies, under half of the deficit traces to unresolved V genes, and the cause of the others is not known. The sample yields about 24,000 clones; about 70% were counted once. Approximately 2.1% of the sample is held by the ten biggest clonotypes. Sample: Tregs from blood. The intended sense of this specimen's cell subset or site label: regulatory CD4+ T cells. These receptor sequences come from a woman between 35 and 50 years old in good health.

This clone was found a few times. V is TRBV7-8 and J is TRBJ2-1, with D possibly matching TRBD2 (7 bases). CDR1 and CDR2 (germline): SGHVS, FQNEAQ. The germline V and J ends were trimmed by 3 bases and 3 bases, with 21 bases remaining between them. The CDR3 extends over 18 amino acids. The CDR3 loop is CASSFVVGGALYYNEQFF. CDR3 nucleotides: TGTGCCAGCAGCTTTGTGGTGGGGGGGGCATTATACTACAATGAGCAGTTCTTC.

V is TRBV6-5 and J is TRBJ2-1; 9 bases line up with TRBD2. With 2 bases clipped from V and 7 bases from J, the junction kept 3 bases outside the gene matches. Germline CDR1 is MNHEY and CDR2 is SVGAGI. CDR3 size: 14 residues. CDR3 residues: CASSYGGGANEQFF. CDR3 coding DNA: TGTGCCAGCAGTTACGGCGGGGGGGCGAATGAGCAGTTCTTC.

The gene calls are TRBV6-6 and TRBJ1-1; D may be TRBD1 (5 bases). The germline V and J ends were trimmed by 4 bases and 5 bases, with 20 bases remaining between them. The CDR3 has 16 amino acids. Per germline, CDR1 MNHNY and CDR2 SVGAGI (reference sequence). For the CDR3, the DNA is TGTGCCAGCAGTTTTGACAGTCATCTAAGATTGACTGAAGCTTTCTTT. Its protein is CASSFDSHLRLTEAFF.

In regard to this clone: The sample carries other DNA sequences with the same CDR3. The chain recombines TRBV2 with TRBJ2-7; a possible D gene is TRBD2 (6 bases). The CDR3 runs 14 residues. V lost 5 bases and J lost 3, with 14 bases in between. CDR1 and CDR2 (germline): SNHLY, FYNNEI. The CDR3 sequence: CASSPVTGVYEQYF. CDR3 sequence (DNA): TGTGCCAGCAGTCCTGTGACGGGGGTCTACGAGCAGTACTTC.

The J gene is TRBJ1-2, the V gene TRBV10-2; a possible D gene is TRBD1 (5 bases). The V end was cut by 7 bases, the J end by 4 bases, with 22 bases between. The CDR3 extends over 16 amino acids. CDR1 is WSHSY and CDR2 is SAAADI in the germline V gene. CDR3 region: CASMGRQAPGFYGYTF. The CDR3 region has the DNA TGCGCCAGCATGGGCCGACAAGCCCCAGGGTTCTATGGCTACACCTTC.

The V gene is TRBV5-1, the J gene TRBJ1-2; D is possibly TRBD1 (5 bases). The ends were cut back, 4 bases at V and 0 bases at J, with 16 bases in the middle. In germline, CDR1 is SGHRS, CDR2 YFSETQ. The CDR3 extends over 16 amino acids. The CDR3 is CASSLDPGGSNYGYTF. The CDR3 DNA sequence: TGCGCCAGCAGCCTCGACCCGGGGGGGTCTAACTATGGCTACACCTTC.

The V gene is TRBV2, the J gene TRBJ1-2, with 8 bases aligning to TRBD1. CDR3 length equals 12 residues. CDR1 is SNHLY, CDR2 FYNNEI, per germline. V lost 7 bases, J lost 2 bases, and 0 bases stayed unmatched. The CDR3 loop is CASNRGNYGYTF. The CDR3 nucleotides are TGTGCCAGCAACAGGGGGAACTATGGCTACACCTTC.

Here the CDR3 DNA reads TGTGCCATCAGTTCACCGGGACTAGCGGGGTTGACCTCCTACGAGCAGTACTTC. Protein sequence: CAISSPGLAGLTSYEQYF. The chain carries TRBV10-3 and TRBJ2-7, with 13 bases that match TRBD2. V gave up 5 bases and J gave up 0 bases; unmatched junction bases: 10. Per the germline V gene, CDR1 is ENHRY and CDR2 is SYGVKD. This CDR3 is 18 amino acids long.

The chain recombines TRBV5-4 with TRBJ2-7; D unresolved. Trimming cost V 1 base and J 6 bases, with 8 bases left between them. In germline, CDR1 is SGHNT, CDR2 YYREEE (reference sequence). The CDR3 has 12 residues. The CDR3 sequence is CASSLFRSEQYF. The CDR3, as DNA: TGTGCCAGCAGCTTGTTTCGGTCCGAGCAGTACTTC. The whole variable domain, remainder taken from reference TRBV5-4 and TRBJ2-7, is ETGVTQSPTHLIKTRGQQVTLRCSSQSGHNTVSWYQQALGQGPQFIFQYYREEENGRGNFPPRFSGLQFPNYSSELNVNALELDDSALYLCASSLFRSEQYFGPGTRLTVT.